The subject of this entry is one TCR beta chain. The V segment lost 2 bases and the J segment 4 bases; nucleotides outside the gene matches: 7. Germline-derived CDR1 and CDR2 are MNHEY and SVGAGI. This CDR3 has 15 amino acids. The sample comes from a study of blood T cell repertoires in COVID-19. Study overall: Acute and convalescent COVID-19 samples came from the United States, Italy and Spain. PBMCs, B-cell-depleted T cells, or T cells provided the cDNA or gDNA that made up the material.

Per the original methods: From reference gene primer amplification, estimates of nucleated cell counts were derived. This table comes from immunoSEQ multiplex PCR, and its TCRdb copy is limited to in-frame clones, with some not included. The V and J calls and clone size were taken over from that table, and D and trimming were inferred from the DNA. Of around 250,000 clones listed, approximately 84% are singletons. The receptor's source is a middle-aged man with active or convalescent COVID-19. V usage is TRBV6-5 and J usage is TRBJ2-5, with TRBD2 matching 7 bases. The sequenced sample consisted of peripheral blood. The CDR3 reads CASSYQSGVRETQYF. CDR3 in DNA: TGTGCCAGCAGTTACCAGAGCGGGGTGAGAGAGACCCAGTACTTC.